The present entry profiles one TCR beta chain with its context. The table lists this clone with a count of one. There is no known antigen for this receptor. There are no base qualities to consult, and no much larger clone falls within one base. In total, 666 healthy bone marrow donors made up the cohort. Cohort members were all nominally healthy when sampled, although unrecorded immune exposures were likely present. The donor was CMV seronegative and was included in the group of over 300 seronegative cohort members. A peripheral blood sample was collected from each donor, and TCR beta sequencing was performed on peripheral blood mononuclear cells. The Qiagen DNeasy Blood Extraction Kit was used to extract genomic DNA from the blood cell samples. This record belongs to a study of cytomegalovirus exposure and HLA in healthy donors (dated by TCRdb to 2015 to 2018). In terms of the full investigation: In an earlier analysis of several hundred of the donors, under 300 Gb of sequence data and 100 million or so unique TCR beta sequences from 180 million or so T cells were reported. About 300 gigabases of sequencing data and approximately 92 million unique TCR sequences made up an early release that covered around 640 HLA-typed donors. Among the roughly 430 genotyped donors, 81% belonged to the genetic ancestry cluster associated with self-reported Caucasian donors. The aim of the study was to test whether cataloging public T cell receptors could identify signatures of past pathogen exposure. The T cell repertoires of about 700 subjects were profiled by immunosequencing and related to cytomegalovirus serostatus. Along with the approximately 650-subject first cohort, a separate validation cohort of over 90 different subjects was used. High-throughput TCR immunosequencing, statistical association of individual TCRs with disease status, and machine learning were combined to predict cytomegalovirus infection status. To study patterns of TCR occurrence, a later analysis re-analyzed previously published TCR beta repertoires from 600 to 750 donors and added high-resolution HLA genotyping. Rather than drawing on any new phenotypic data, the later analysis identified candidate immune exposures from TCR beta sequences and the way those sequences occurred across donors. In an earlier analysis of about 590 of the donors, high-throughput TCR beta sequencing was used to judge whether each TCR beta V gene segment behaved as functional or pseudogenic. Alongside the repertoire data, information on donor age, sex, ethnicity and CMV serostatus was compiled. Genome-wide SNP genotypes for about 65% of the roughly 700 donors were used in a later genetic analysis, which treated that subset as a discovery cohort. All discovery cohort repertoires had been generated using a single sequencing platform. HLA typing covered class I and class II loci at four-digit resolution. The number of donors typed differed by locus, with about 629-640 for A, B, C, DRB1 and DQB1, 522 for DQA1, nearly 610 for DPA1, and roughly 450 for DPB1. Four to six DR-DQ haplotypes were handled as single units for association and clustering, since linkage in the cohort was strong. On average, around 230,000 unique TCR beta nucleotide sequences were sequenced per donor among 300 to 500 genotyped donors of the cohort, with about 19% of those sequences being non-productive. Broad study findings and their caveats: Linkage disequilibrium might explain the correlated functional status among segregating V segments, but an unknown experimental factor could not be ruled out. While some public TCRs were present in many individuals, most TCR sequences turned up only very rarely across donors. CMV serostatus was the only immune exposure information available for the cohort. The study listed approximately 150 TCR beta chains as associated with cytomegalovirus. Assigning TCR associations to individual alleles was difficult when HLA alleles, especially DR and DQ, strongly co-occurred. In an earlier analysis of 587 of the donors, most TCR beta V segments appeared in productive rearrangements about 90% or about 30% of the time, broadly matching IMGT annotations. Roughly uniform sequencing depth across donors was assumed in presence/absence analyses, although this assumption may not hold. A later analysis found that TCR association rates varied across HLA loci, with DRB1 alleles showing the most associated TCRs and HLA-C alleles the fewest. HLA typing was unavailable for some donors at each locus, so association tests used only the typed subset. According to a later genetic analysis, donors in an Asian-associated ancestry cluster had fewer N-insertions in productive TCRs than the roughly 700-donor mean. A further reported finding was that TCR beta sequences accurately predicted the HLA-A and HLA-B alleles for most subjects in the first cohort. Specific HLA alleles were associated with over 15,000 TCR beta sequences at a false discovery rate of 0.05 in a later analysis. A group of highly shared sequence variants was considered likely to be a technical artifact of the sequencing pipeline. The 87-base-pair reads could not distinguish some IMGT-functional V segments, including TRBV6-2 and TRBV6-3, so those segments were excluded. The authors suggested that the approach could potentially be extended to other disease states and immunological phenotypes. A later genetic analysis associated a missense DCLRE1C variant with V-gene and J-gene trimming of TCR beta chains, and an independent cohort replicated the association. A later analysis reported that several top co-occurrence clusters appeared linked to parvovirus B19, influenza, CMV and Epstein-Barr virus. The classifier was reported to diagnose cytomegalovirus status with high specificity and sensitivity in both the original cohort and the validation cohort. Because counts were too low, roughly 17 rarely observed V segments, including chromosome 9 orphons, were left out of the earlier analysis of several hundred of the donors. Compared with equally common non-associated chains, HLA-associated TCR beta chains in a later analysis were more clonally expanded and had lower generation probabilities. In a later analysis, most CMV-associated TCR beta chains were found to appear HLA-restricted, with HLA associations seemingly driven largely by CMV exposure. A few of the identified cytomegalovirus-associated TCR beta chains were confirmed in vitro to be specific for cytomegalovirus antigens. This cohort had only TCR beta chains sequenced, and the lack of alpha or paired-chain data limited which features could be detected.

Library construction relied on the immunoSEQ multiplex PCR assay. The multiplex PCR relied on a mix of 60 forward primers for TCR Vbeta segments and 13 reverse primers for TCR Jbeta segments. A multiplex PCR assay on genomic DNA amplified the CDR3 region of rearranged TCR beta genes. Amplified TCR beta libraries were sequenced as 87-base-pair reads on the Illumina HiSeq System. The original methods were these. A later analysis counted tens of millions of unique TCR beta chains across the 650 to 700 repertoires, and some 11 million of these chains were shared by at least two donors. Raw reads were error-corrected and collapsed into unique sequences with a nearest-neighbor algorithm that merged closely related sequences to remove PCR and sequencing errors. Alignment of CDR3 sequences to IMGT reference sequences was used to assign V, D and J gene segments. For a sequence to be retained, a match of at least six nucleotides to both a V gene segment and a J gene segment was required. Rearrangements were classified as productive when the CDR3 lacked stop codons and remained in frame with V and J, and all other rearrangements were classified as non-productive. CDR3 was defined according to IMGT convention as the region running from the second conserved V-encoded cysteine to the conserved J-encoded phenylalanine. The earlier analysis of about 560 of the donors excluded any sequence lacking an unambiguous match to a single V gene segment. In an earlier analysis of several hundred of the donors, V segments were called functional above 56.7% productive rearrangements and were called segregating when the between-donor standard deviation exceeded 5%. To diagnose cytomegalovirus status from the catalog of TCR beta chain sequences, a statistical classification framework was built. A later analysis assigned V and J genes by comparing TCR nucleotide sequences with IMGT/GENE-DB human TR gene sequences. Using the TCRdist pipeline, a later analysis assigned CDR3 sequences along with most-parsimonious VDJ recombination scenarios. In a later analysis, each TCR beta chain was defined by its CDR3 amino acid sequence together with its V-gene family, and reads without a unique V-gene family were excluded. A later analysis removed roughly 590 highly shared, low-generation-probability nucleotide sequences to deal with suspected cross-contamination and a sequencing artifact. In a later analysis, a clonal expansion index for each public chain was calculated from normalized within-repertoire ranks of inferred template counts. In a later analysis, generation probabilities were computed with a VDJ recombination model fitted to out-of-frame rearrangements, and the resulting probabilities were checked against IGoR. A later analysis scored TCR-TCR, TCR-HLA and TCR-CMV co-occurrence with hypergeometric tests, applying a repertoire-size bias correction to TCR pairs. False discovery rates were estimated in a later analysis by permuting HLA or CMV assignments 20 times. In a later analysis, co-occurring TCRs were grouped using DBSCAN, with TCRdist sequence similarity added in when clustering inside HLA-allele-positive subsets. Co-occurrence clustering excluded repertoires with fewer than 30,000 or more than 120,000 public chains, plus five with anomalous nucleotide sharing. The table comes from immuneACCESS by way of TCRdb, which keeps in-frame sequences with V and J called. Part of the clones is missing from these tables; in studies checked, under half for an unresolved V gene and the rest for unknown reasons. The V and J calls and the clone size are those of that table, but D and trimming were determined from the DNA. For this sample the table gives about 93,000 clones, of which just over 75% were detected only once. Around 0.53% of the sample lies in the top ten.

Reading from cysteine to phenylalanine, the CDR3 counts 17 amino acids. The retained sequence is limited to the CDR3, 51 bases, with the frame set at the first base. The germline V gene encodes CDR1 LNHNV and CDR2 YYDKDF (reference sequence). From V the trimming removes 0 bases and from J it removes 0 bases, while the gene matches leave 7 bases of the junction unaccounted for. The sequencing input was PBMCs. The origin of this receptor is a man younger than 45 in good health and CMV-seronegative. The chain joins TRBV15 to TRBJ1-1, and 7 bases in between align with TRBD1. The DNA sequence follows: TGTGCCACCAGCAGAGACGGGACAGCTCCTATGAACACTGAAGCTTTCTTT. This sequence encodes CATSRDGTAPMNTEAFF. The variable domain in full, with residues beyond the CDR3 obtained from the reference TRBV15 and TRBJ1-1 genes, is DAMVIQNPRYQVTQFGKPVTLSCSQTLNHNVMYWYQQKSSQAPKLLFHYYDKDFNNEADTPDNFQSRRPNTSFCFLDIRSPGLGDTAMYLCATSRDGTAPMNTEAFFGQGTRLTVV.